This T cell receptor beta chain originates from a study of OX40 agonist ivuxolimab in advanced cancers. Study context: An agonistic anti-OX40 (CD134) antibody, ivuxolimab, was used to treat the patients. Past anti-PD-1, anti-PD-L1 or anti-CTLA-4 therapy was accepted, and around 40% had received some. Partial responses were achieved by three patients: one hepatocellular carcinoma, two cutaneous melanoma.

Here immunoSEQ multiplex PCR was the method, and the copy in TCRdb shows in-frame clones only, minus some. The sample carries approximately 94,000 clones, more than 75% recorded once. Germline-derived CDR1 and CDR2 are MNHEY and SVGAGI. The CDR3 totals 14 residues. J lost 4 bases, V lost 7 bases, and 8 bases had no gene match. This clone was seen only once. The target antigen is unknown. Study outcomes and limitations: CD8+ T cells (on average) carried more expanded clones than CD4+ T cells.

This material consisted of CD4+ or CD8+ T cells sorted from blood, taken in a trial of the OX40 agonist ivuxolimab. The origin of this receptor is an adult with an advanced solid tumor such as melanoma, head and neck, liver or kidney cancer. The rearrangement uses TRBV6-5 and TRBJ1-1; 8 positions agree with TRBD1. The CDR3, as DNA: TGTGCCAGCAACCCGGACAGGGCAGTCACTGAAGCTTTCTTT. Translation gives CASNPDRAVTEAFF.